These T cell receptor beta chains were read from a single sample in a study of blood T cell repertoires in COVID-19. Sequencing was performed with immunoSEQ multiplex PCR; in TCRdb, only in-frame clones are kept and a portion is missing. The data show some 520,000 clones, with 75% to 90% seen just once and about 0.91% held by the top ten. Sequenced material: peripheral blood. Source of these receptors: a man aged 18 to 29 with COVID-19, enrolled during active disease. Each CDR3 is given with its conserved first and last residue. Fields, in order: D gene, J gene, V gene, clone size, CDR3 protein, CDR3 DNA. D genes are given only for firm matches. Clone size is given for some rows only: seen once, a few or many times, or a class if the clone is expanded.

NA	TRBJ2-2	TRBV5-1	NA	CASSPRSGNTGELFF	TGCGCCAGCAGTCCCCGGTCGGGGAACACCGGGGAGCTGTTTTTT
TRBD1	TRBJ2-3	TRBV11-2	NA	CASSRIGDREPTQYF	TGTGCCAGCAGCCGTATAGGGGACAGGGAGCCTACGCAGTATTTT
NA	TRBJ1-5	TRBV3-1/TRBV3-2	NA	CASSRTEGPQHF	TGTGCCAGCAGCAGGACAGAGGGGCCCCAGCATTTT
NA	TRBJ2-1	TRBV2	NA	CASSVSRVSYNEQFF	TGTGCCAGCAGTGTGAGCAGGGTGAGCTACAATGAGCAGTTCTTC
TRBD2	TRBJ2-1	TRBV10-1	once	CASSEYIGTSGFNEQFF	TGCGCCAGCAGTGAGTACATTGGAACTAGCGGGTTCAATGAGCAGTTCTTC
TRBD1	TRBJ2-5	TRBV18	NA	CASSRSGGTGMETQYF	TGTGCCAGCTCACGTTCAGGAGGGACAGGGATGGAGACCCAGTACTTC
NA	TRBJ2-7	TRBV18	NA	CASSRGGDYEQYF	TGTGCCAGCTCACGAGGAGGAGACTACGAGCAGTACTTC
NA	TRBJ2-4	TRBV18	NA	CASSPGLGDHGIQYF	TGTGCCAGCTCCCCCGGGCTGGGAGACCATGGCATTCAGTACTTC
TRBD1	TRBJ2-7	TRBV13	NA	CASSNRDRNYEQYF	TGTGCCAGCAGCAACCGGGACAGGAATTACGAGCAGTACTTC
NA	TRBJ1-6	TRBV3-1/TRBV3-2	NA	CASSQGIEGSRSPLHF	TGTGCCAGCAGCCAGGGGATAGAGGGAAGTCGTTCACCCCTCCACTTT
NA	TRBJ1-2	TRBV3-1/TRBV3-2	NA	CASSHFGGSYTF	TGTGCCAGCAGCCATTTTGGGGGGAGCTACACCTTC
NA	TRBJ2-1	TRBV30	once	CAWSLPGTIVEQFF	TGTGCCTGGAGCTTACCTGGGACAATAGTTGAGCAGTTCTTC
NA	TRBJ2-1	TRBV5-1	many	CASPGVGLSNEQFF	TGCGCCAGCCCCGGCGTGGGACTTAGCAATGAGCAGTTCTTC
TRBD2	TRBJ2-1	TRBV6-5	NA	CASKTGTSGYNEQFF	TGTGCCAGCAAAACCGGGACTAGCGGCTACAATGAGCAGTTCTTC
NA	TRBJ2-7	TRBV21-1	NA	CASSKIPGMYEQYF	TGTGCCAGCAGCAAAATCCCAGGGATGTACGAGCAGTACTTC
NA	TRBJ1-6	TRBV6-6	NA	CASQGSGSPLHF	TGTGCCAGCCAGGGGTCGGGTTCACCCCTCCACTTT
NA	TRBJ2-6	TRBV30	NA	CAWSRPGTLTF	TGTGCCTGGAGCCGACCGGGTACCCTGACTTTC
NA	TRBJ2-2	TRBV7-3	NA	CASSLNGVGTGELFF	TGTGCCAGCAGCTTAAATGGAGTCGGGACCGGGGAGCTGTTTTTT
NA	TRBJ2-5	TRBV7-9	NA	CASSLVGGTQETQYF	TGTGCCAGCAGCTTAGTAGGGGGTACGCAAGAGACCCAGTACTTC
NA	TRBJ2-1	TRBV21-1	NA	CASSNLLGSGRGQSSYNEQFF	TGTGCCAGCAGCAATCTATTGGGGAGCGGGAGGGGTCAAAGCTCCTACAATGAGCAGTTCTTC
TRBD2	TRBJ2-3	TRBV5-1	NA	CASSIGLAGVRTDTQYF	TGCGCCAGCAGCATCGGACTAGCGGGAGTACGGACAGATACGCAGTATTTT
NA	TRBJ2-5	TRBV19	NA	CASSIRDTQETQYF	TGTGCCAGTAGTATCCGGGACACCCAAGAGACCCAGTACTTC
NA	TRBJ1-2	TRBV5-1	NA	CASSLEMAADGYTF	TGCGCCAGCAGCTTGGAGATGGCTGCGGATGGCTACACCTTC
NA	TRBJ2-1	TRBV5-4	NA	CASSAGNHPTEQFF	TGTGCCAGCAGTGCCGGGAACCACCCTACAGAGCAGTTCTTC
NA	TRBJ1-2	TRBV6-5	NA	CASSSQQGYGYTF	TGTGCCAGCAGTTCTCAACAGGGCTATGGCTACACCTTC
TRBD2	TRBJ2-1	TRBV7-8	NA	CASSFLAGGNEQFF	TGTGCCAGCAGCTTTCTAGCGGGAGGGAATGAGCAGTTCTTC
TRBD1	TRBJ2-1	TRBV5-1	NA	CASSLGTGGYNEQFF	TGCGCCAGCAGCTTAGGGACAGGGGGGTACAATGAGCAGTTCTTC
TRBD1	TRBJ1-1	TRBV4-2	NA	CASSQRRGSEAFF	TGTGCCAGCAGCCAACGCAGGGGGTCTGAAGCTTTCTTT
TRBD1	TRBJ1-2	TRBV6-5	NA	CASRTGTEVYGYTF	TGTGCCAGCAGAACCGGGACAGAAGTCTATGGCTACACCTTC
NA	TRBJ1-2	TRBV6-5	NA	CASSRLRENYGYTF	TGTGCCAGCAGTCGCCTGCGGGAGAACTATGGCTACACCTTC
TRBD2	TRBJ2-7	TRBV2	few	CASSGGSSYEQYF	TGTGCCAGCAGTGGCGGGAGCTCCTACGAGCAGTACTTC